The 31 T cell receptor beta chains listed next were all sequenced from one sample in a study of CD8 T cells in ankylosing spondylitis. TCRdb itself ran the 5' RACE reads through MiXCR, one entry per CDR3 protein. This sample has approximately 300,000 distinct CDR3 sequences, with around 7.6% found just once. Points from the study as a whole: For ankylosing spondylitis blood, a TCR beta motif of fewer than 10 highly homologous variants appeared characteristic.

These receptors' targets are unknown. The specimen was blood, either unsorted or a sorted T cell fraction (not recorded which). The receptors originated from a male donor with ankylosing spondylitis.

The chain couples TRBV5-1 to TRBJ2-5, with unresolved D. The V gene's germline CDR1 is SGHRS and CDR2 YFSETQ. V was clipped by 7 bases and J by 7 bases, with 14 bases between them. The CDR3 is 12 residues long. The DNA of the CDR3 is TGCGCCAGCTCTGTTCCCGAAGGGACCCAGTACTTC. Translated: CASSVPEGTQYF.

This clonotype was counted many times. The J gene is TRBJ2-1, the V gene TRBV29-1, with D tentatively TRBD1 (6 bases). V dropped 6 bases and J dropped 0 bases, with 15 bases sitting between them. The length of the CDR3 is 15 residues. The germline V gene has CDR1 SQVTM and CDR2 ANQGSEA. CDR3 sequence: CSVDRFQSSYNEQFF. DNA for the CDR3: TGCAGCGTGGACAGATTCCAAAGCTCCTACAATGAGCAGTTCTTC.

The CDR3 region has the DNA TGTGCCAGCAGTTTTGCCGGGACAGCCAGCAATCAGCCCCAGCATTTT. Translation gives CASSFAGTASNQPQHF. This rearrangement joins TRBV28 to TRBJ1-5; 7 bases agree with TRBD1. J lost 1 base, V lost 3 bases, and 6 bases had no gene match. This CDR3 region has 16 residues. Germline CDR1 and CDR2: MDHEN and SYDVKM.

The rearrangement joins TRBV28 to TRBJ2-1; D may correspond to TRBD1 or TRBD2 (5 bases each). CDR1 is MDHEN, CDR2 SYDVKM, per germline. This CDR3 spans 14 amino acids. The V gene lost 6 bases and the J gene lost 9 bases, with 18 bases spanning the gap. CDR3 loop: CASRTGTEAVEQFF. DNA for the CDR3: TGTGCCAGCAGAACCGGGACCGAGGCGGTTGAGCAGTTCTTC.

There are a few counts of this clonotype. The chain carries TRBV9 and TRBJ2-3, with D maybe TRBD2 (6 bases). The CDR3 has 15 residues. Germline CDR1 reads SGDLS; CDR2 reads YYNGEE. V was cut by 0 bases and J by 1 base, with 9 bases left in between. The CDR3 region has the DNA TGTGCCAGCAGCGTAGTCGGGAGCGGCACAGATACGCAGTATTTT. Translated: CASSVVGSGTDTQYF.

This clonotype was found many times. This sequence joins TRBV29-1 and TRBJ1-1, with D uncertain. Germline V gene data show CDR1 as SQVTM and CDR2 as ANQGSEA. Trimming took off 7 bases at V and 1 base at J, with 10 bases between the two ends. This CDR3 has 12 residues. CDR3 DNA sequence: TGCAGCGGCTCTGAGGGGAACACTGAAGCTTTCTTT. Protein product: CSGSEGNTEAFF.

The rearrangement links TRBV5-1 to TRBJ2-5; D is tentatively TRBD1 or TRBD2 (5 bases each). CDR3 length: 16 residues. Per the germline V gene, CDR1 is SGHRS and CDR2 is YFSETQ. V was pared by 2 bases and J by 0 bases, with 14 bases between. CDR3 in amino acids: CASSLGVVRDQETQYF. CDR3 bases: TGCGCCAGCAGCTTAGGGGTCGTGCGGGACCAAGAGACCCAGTACTTC.

A few counts support this clonotype. J is TRBJ2-7 and V is TRBV3-1; D is unresolved. This CDR3 spans 15 amino acids. Per germline, CDR1 LGHDT and CDR2 YNNKEL (reference sequence). The germline V and J ends were trimmed by 0 bases and 1 base, with 10 bases remaining between them. The CDR3 DNA sequence: TGTGCCAGCAGCCAAGACCCCGGGCCTTCCTACGAGCAGTACTTC. It codes for CASSQDPGPSYEQYF.

This clonotype has ten or more counts. J is TRBJ2-3 and V is TRBV15; D may be TRBD2 (5 bases). This CDR3 region has 14 residues. Trimming pared 1 base from V and 6 bases from J, leaving 11 bases between. Germline V gene lookup returns CDR1 LNHNV and CDR2 YYDKDF (reference sequence). CDR3 in DNA: TGTGCCACCAGCAGAGTACTAGGGTTGGATACGCAGTATTTT. This gives the protein CATSRVLGLDTQYF. The variable domain in full, with the rest retrieved from reference TRBV15 and TRBJ2-3, is DAMVIQNPRYQVTQFGKPVTLSCSQTLNHNVMYWYQQKSSQAPKLLFHYYDKDFNNEADTPDNFQSRRPNTSFCFLDIRSPGLGDTAMYLCATSRVLGLDTQYFGPGTRLTVL.

In this sample, this clonotype turned up a few times. The gene calls are TRBV20-1 and TRBJ1-6; no firm D call. The V end lost 6 bases, the J end lost 8 bases, and 14 bases lay between the germline ends. The CDR3 totals 13 residues. Germline V gene sequence: CDR1 DFQATT, CDR2 SNEGSKA (reference sequence). The CDR3 DNA reads as TGCAGTGCCAACTATGGCTCAGATTCACCCCTCCACTTT. Its translation: CSANYGSDSPLHF.

This clonotype was counted only a few times. The J gene is TRBJ1-1, the V gene TRBV20-1; 7 bases map to TRBD1. Per the germline V gene, CDR1 is DFQATT and CDR2 is SNEGSKA (reference sequence). J gave up 0 bases and V 2 bases, and 3 bases lay outside the gene matches. CDR3 length: 14 amino acids. Here the CDR3 reads CSARTGQVNTEAFF. CDR3 bases: TGCAGTGCTAGAACTGGACAGGTGAACACTGAAGCTTTCTTT.

This rearrangement joins TRBV6-2 or TRBV6-3 to TRBJ2-7, with a weak D call TRBD1 (6 bases). The germline V gene has CDR1 MNHEY and CDR2 SVGEGT. There are 13 residues in the CDR3. V gave up 7 bases and J gave up 5 bases, with 15 bases separating them. The CDR3, as DNA: TGTGCCAGCACTCTGCAGGGGCCCAACGAGCAGTACTTC. This sequence encodes CASTLQGPNEQYF.

This clonotype has more than one count but fewer than ten. The genes are TRBV5-1 and TRBJ1-5; 9 bases align to TRBD1. Germline-derived CDR1 and CDR2 are SGHRS and YFSETQ. This CDR3 is 18 amino acids long. The trim removed 2 bases at V and 6 bases at J, leaving 15 bases unmatched. The CDR3 protein is CASSFFPGQGSGSQPQHF. The DNA of the CDR3 is TGCGCCAGCAGCTTCTTTCCGGGACAGGGATCGGGTTCTCAGCCCCAGCATTTT.

This clonotype appeared many times. This sequence joins TRBV29-1 and TRBJ2-2; no firm D call. The CDR3 is 14 residues long. V lost 6 bases and J lost 0, with 11 bases in between. CDR1 and CDR2 (germline): SQVTM, ANQGSEA. The CDR3 nucleotides read TGCAGCGTCCTTTACGCCGCGAACACCGGGGAGCTGTTTTTT. This sequence encodes CSVLYAANTGELFF.

V gene TRBV9 combines with J gene TRBJ2-7, with 7 nucleotides matching TRBD2. This CDR3 is 16 amino acids long. Germline lookup yields CDR1 SGDLS and CDR2 YYNGEE. After removal of 3 bases from V and 2 bases from J, the junction contained 11 bases not matched to a gene. In DNA form, the CDR3 reads TGTGCCAGCAGCGAGGGAGGGGAGGGTGAGGCCTACGAGCAGTACTTC. Its protein product is CASSEGGEGEAYEQYF. The complete variable domain, with remaining parts taken from reference TRBV9 and TRBJ2-7, reads DSGVTQTPKHLITATGQRVTLRCSPRSGDLSVYWYQQSLDQGLQFLIQYYNGEERAKGNILERFSAQQFPDLHSELNLSSLELGDSALYFCASSEGGEGEAYEQYFGPGTRLTVT.

A remark on this clonotype: Just one base apart from a much larger clone, this may be a read error. The chain uses TRBV25-1 and TRBJ1-5; perhaps TRBD1 as D (5 bases). In germline, CDR1 is MGHDK, CDR2 SYGVNS. There are 16 residues in the CDR3. The CDR3, as DNA: TGTGCCAGAAGTGTTAGGGGCGACAGAGGCTCAAAGCCCCAGCATTTT. Its translation is CARSVRGDRGSKPQHF.

Many counts were recorded for this clonotype. J is TRBJ2-1 and V is TRBV3-1; perhaps TRBD1 as D (5 bases). The length of the CDR3 is 15 residues. The germline gives CDR1 LGHDT, CDR2 YNNKEL (reference sequence). Trimming stripped 0 bases from V and 10 bases from J, with 16 bases between. The CDR3 coding sequence is TGTGCCAGCAGCCAAGATCCCTGGGGCCAGTTAGAGCAGTTCTTC. Its translation is CASSQDPWGQLEQFF.

The table lists this clonotype with many counts. This chain joins TRBV7-3 and TRBJ2-2, with D unclear. V was shortened by 5 bases and J by 1 base, with 14 bases between the two germline ends. The CDR3 consists of 16 residues. Germline V gene sequence: CDR1 SGHTA, CDR2 FQGTGA. The CDR3 here is CASSPLPSRNTGELFF. The CDR3 DNA sequence: TGTGCCAGCAGCCCGCTTCCTTCTAGGAACACCGGGGAGCTGTTTTTT.

The table lists this clonotype with a few counts. The chain couples TRBV7-3 to TRBJ2-6; TRBD1 might be the D (6 bases). Trimming stripped 5 bases from V and 0 bases from J, with 11 bases between. Looked up from germline, CDR1 is SGHTA and CDR2 is FQGTGA. This CDR3 has 16 amino acids. The DNA of the CDR3 is TGTGCCAGCAGCCTGGGACACCTCTCTGGGGCCAACGTCCTGACTTTC. It is translated as CASSLGHLSGANVLTF.

J is TRBJ2-7 and V is TRBV5-1; TRBD2 might be the D (6 bases). V was clipped by 2 bases and J by 0 bases, with 15 bases between them. From germline, CDR1 is SGHRS and CDR2 YFSETQ. CDR3 length equals 16 residues. This chain's CDR3 is CASSLRSTRSSYEQYF. CDR3 sequence (DNA): TGCGCCAGCAGCTTAAGGTCGACTAGGAGCTCCTACGAGCAGTACTTC.

This chain uses TRBV7-2 with TRBJ1-4; D gene unclear. Looked up from germline, CDR1 is SGHTA and CDR2 is FQGNSA. V was trimmed by 3 bases and J by 5 bases, leaving 10 bases between them. The CDR3 is 14 amino acids. This CDR3 is CASSFSVANEKLFF. The CDR3 DNA follows: TGTGCCAGCAGCTTCTCCGTGGCCAATGAAAAACTGTTTTTT.

This clonotype was seen many times. The chain employs TRBV24-1 and TRBJ2-4, with D uncertain. From germline, CDR1 is KGHDR and CDR2 SFDVKD. This CDR3 has 12 residues. V was cut by 12 bases and J by 4 bases, with 12 bases left in between. The CDR3 DNA is TGTGCCCTAGGTATGGCAAAAAACATTCAGTACTTC. Residues: CALGMAKNIQYF.

This clonotype showed up just a few times. The chain links TRBV5-1 to TRBJ2-2, with 10 bases that match TRBD2. The CDR3 is 20 residues long. The V gene's germline CDR1 is SGHRS and CDR2 YFSETQ. J was trimmed by 6 bases and V by 4 bases; bases with no gene match: 21. This CDR3 is CASSVQPTPLAGLVAGELFF. The CDR3 DNA follows: TGCGCCAGCAGCGTTCAGCCAACCCCACTAGCGGGACTGGTCGCCGGGGAGCTGTTTTTT.

This clonotype has a count of ten or more. The chain links TRBV29-1 to TRBJ2-7, with 8 bases matching TRBD1. The CDR3 has 13 amino acids. Germline V gives CDR1 SQVTM, CDR2 ANQGSEA. V dropped 5 bases and J dropped 5; count of bases not matched to a gene: 8. The CDR3 DNA is TGCAGCGTTTCCCAGACAGGGGTCCACGAGCAGTACTTC. Protein: CSVSQTGVHEQYF.

This clonotype turned up a few times. The chain has TRBV9 and TRBJ2-3, with D unresolved. The CDR3 covers 16 residues. V was pared by 0 bases and J by 1 base, with 12 bases between. Germline loops: CDR1 SGDLS, CDR2 YYNGEE. CDR3 protein: CASSVALGLGTDTQYF. The CDR3 DNA is TGTGCCAGCAGCGTAGCTTTAGGGTTGGGCACAGATACGCAGTATTTT.

This clonotype showed up just a few times. The chain carries TRBV9 and TRBJ2-7; D tentatively reads TRBD1 or TRBD2 (6 bases each). The length of the CDR3 is 16 residues. Germline loops: CDR1 SGDLS, CDR2 YYNGEE. V lost 0 bases to trimming and J lost 5 bases, with 18 bases between them. CDR3 protein: CASSVGGRGSSHEQYF. CDR3 DNA: TGTGCCAGCAGCGTAGGGGGGCGGGGCAGCAGCCACGAGCAGTACTTC. Together with reference TRBV9 and TRBJ2-7, the CDR3 gives the full variable domain: DSGVTQTPKHLITATGQRVTLRCSPRSGDLSVYWYQQSLDQGLQFLIQYYNGEERAKGNILERFSAQQFPDLHSELNLSSLELGDSALYFCASSVGGRGSSHEQYFGPGTRLTVT.

The chain joins TRBV27 to TRBJ1-2; D remains unclear. This CDR3 has 14 residues. Trimming removed 3 bases from V and 4 bases from J, with 12 bases in between. Germline CDR1 and CDR2: MNHEY and SMNVEV (reference sequence). For the CDR3, the DNA is TGTGCCAGCAGTTTGGGCAGGCTGAGCTATGGCTACACCTTC. Its translation is CASSLGRLSYGYTF.

The rearrangement links TRBV7-9 to TRBJ2-1, with a possible D match to TRBD2 (6 bases). V lost 6 bases to trimming and J lost 6 bases, with 15 bases between them. The CDR3 is 14 residues long. CDR1 is SEHNR, CDR2 FQNEAQ, per germline (reference sequence). CDR3 protein: CASSLDRRGNEQFF. DNA for the CDR3: TGTGCCAGCAGTTTGGACCGGCGGGGCAATGAGCAGTTCTTC.

In this sample, this clonotype turned up a few times. The CDR3 loop is CASSLSAGEQPQHF. The CDR3 DNA sequence: TGTGCCAGCAGTTTAAGTGCAGGGGAACAGCCCCAGCATTTT. The chain carries TRBV27 and TRBJ1-5; D may be TRBD1 (6 bases). Germline V CDR1 and CDR2: MNHEY, SMNVEV (reference sequence). V was shortened by 2 bases and J by 7 bases, with 12 bases between the two germline ends. CDR3 length: 14 amino acids.

This rearrangement joins TRBV20-1 to TRBJ2-7, with 11 positions matching TRBD2. Germline-derived CDR1 and CDR2 are DFQATT and SNEGSKA (reference sequence). The ends lost 0 bases at V and 2 bases at J; junction bases unmatched: 6. This CDR3 region has 16 residues. CDR3: CSARDVGTSGTYEQYF. The CDR3 DNA sequence: TGCAGTGCTAGAGATGTAGGGACTAGCGGAACCTACGAGCAGTACTTC.

The CDR3 is CASSPLLSGSGQYF. The CDR3, as DNA: TGTGCCAGCAGCCCCTTGCTTAGCGGAAGCGGGCAGTACTTC. The V call is TRBV27, the J call TRBJ2-7, with D possibly TRBD2 on 6 matching bases. This CDR3 has 14 amino acids. Germline V CDR1 and CDR2: MNHEY, SMNVEV (reference sequence). V was clipped by 6 bases and J by 9 bases, with 21 bases between them.